This record looks at one TCR beta chain sequence and its context. These data belong to a study of T cells after yellow fever vaccination. TCRdb used MiXCR to reprocess the 5' RACE reads, holding one entry per CDR3 protein. Of a few hundred thousand distinct CDR3 sequences listed, approximately 8% were seen once; the top ten hold about 3.7%. Germline CDR1 and CDR2: SGHTA and FQGNSA. This CDR3 contains 15 residues. The V end lost 5 bases, the J end lost 5 bases, and 18 bases lay between the germline ends. The V and J genes are TRBV7-2 and TRBJ2-5; D might be TRBD2 (7 bases). This sequence originates from a man in his late teens or twenties who received the YFV17D yellow fever vaccine. Sequenced here: CD4+ T cells sorted from PBMCs, sampled 5 days after the yellow fever booster vaccination. This chain's CDR3 is CASSGPPGGWETQYF. The CDR3 region has the DNA TGTGCCAGCAGCGGTCCACCGGGGGGCTGGGAGACCCAGTACTTC. Looking up the rest from reference TRBV7-2 and TRBJ2-5 gives the full variable domain: GAGVSQSPSNKVTEKGKDVELRCDPISGHTALYWYRQSLGQGLEFLIYFQGNSAPDKSGLPSDRFSAERTGGSVSTLTIQRTQQEDSAVYLCASSGPPGGWETQYFGPGTRLLVL.